This T cell receptor beta chain was identified in a study of post-analysis software for immune sequencing data (dated by TCRdb to 2015 to 2017). For the study in its entirety: Disease courses on record covered relapsing-remitting, secondary progressive and progressive-relapsing multiple sclerosis, though some patients had no subtype annotation. A subset of samples was prepared in parallel using single-end sample barcoding, then pooled and co-amplified after Illumina adapter ligation. The patient repertoires were set against under 12 previously published healthy control repertoires from donors whose ages ranged from about 6 to 25 years. The research as a whole found: The control group was slightly older than the multiple sclerosis patient group. Significantly higher frequencies in patients than in controls were found for roughly 5 TRBV segments, including TRBV5-6, TRBV5-1 and TRBV20-1. Compared with controls, multiple sclerosis patients had significantly lower normalized Chao1 diversity, a finding suggesting substantial peripheral T-cell clonal expansion. When samples were clustered directly using the F measure, samples prepared in the same batch co-clustered strongly, which prompted a batch-effect correction.

Library preparation employed PCR. Sequenced on an Illumina HiSeq 2500. Unique molecular identifiers were incorporated into TCR beta cDNA libraries to reduce PCR and sequencing biases. Some 500,000 cDNA molecules were obtained for every 1 to 10 million input T cells, so each molecule roughly corresponded to one T cell. Patient libraries were prepared and sequenced with the same protocol used for the earlier healthy control dataset. Samples belonging to the same batch were prepared together, multiplexed and sequenced on a shared HiSeq lane. For the original study's pipeline: Raw barcoded reads were processed with MIGEC, and single-read molecular identifier groups were discarded before consensus assembly and CDR3 extraction. Clonotype tables were post-analysed with VDJtools, normalizing diversity by down-sampling all datasets to the smallest sample size. Repertoire overlap clustering matched CDR3 amino acid but not nucleotide sequences to correct batch-related cross-sample contamination. Clones were called with MiXCR by TCRdb after fastp trimmed the public reads at Q25, and only in-frame beta chains were retained. Rows matching on CDR3 protein sequence are summarized as one entry with the most common DNA and genes. TCRdb assigned the V and J calls; the authors' analysis was not used. The sample contains 350,000 to 500,000 distinct CDR3 sequences, about 39% of them found a single time. The ten largest clonotypes hold 7.6% of the sample.

The CDR3, cysteine through phenylalanine, is 15 amino acids long. Only the CDR3 DNA stays, 45 bases, in frame from base 1. The germline V end is reduced by 3 bases and the J end by 5 bases; junction bases left unmatched: 11. CDR1 is given as DFQATT and CDR2 as SNEGSKA, both from the germline V gene (reference sequence). To demonstrate the VDJtools post-analysis software, the study profiled TCR beta repertoires from the peripheral blood of about 13 young patients with multiple sclerosis. The multiple sclerosis patients were children and adolescents between roughly 6 and 16 years of age. In the case of this clonotype: It has no known antigen specificity. Base qualities are missing; no much larger clone stands one base away.

This chain joins TRBV20-1 to TRBJ1-2, with 8 central nucleotides matching TRBD1. The source material was blood. The clonotype comes from a girl aged 2 to 10 with multiple sclerosis. The base sequence is TGCAGTGCTAGTGATTTGAACAGGGGGTTTTATGGCTACACCTTC. The encoded protein is CSASDLNRGFYGYTF.